This T cell receptor (beta chain) was obtained from a study of cytomegalovirus exposure and HLA in healthy donors. PCR used 60 Vbeta primers and 13 Jbeta primers. The assay was immunoSEQ multiplex PCR, and TCRdb's table has in-frame clones only and misses some. The data hold 170,000 or so clones, with 79% observed a single time. Losses at the gene ends were 2 bases for V and 2 bases for J; bases not matched to a gene: 5. Per germline, CDR1 LNHDA and CDR2 SQIVND (reference sequence). The CDR3 is 16 amino acids. With respect to this clone: As yet, its antigen is unknown.

Study-wide points: There were some public TCRs occurring in many donors, but most TCR sequences were rare. The authors excluded some V segments, including TRBV6-2 and TRBV6-3, as indistinguishable. Using the classifier, cytomegalovirus status was reportedly diagnosed with high specificity and sensitivity. The study recorded some 160 TCR beta chains that were cytomegalovirus-associated.

The TCR was taken from a middle-aged woman in good health and CMV-seronegative. The source material was PBMCs. The chain employs TRBV19 and TRBJ2-2; 7 bases line up with TRBD1. CDR3 amino acids: CASSINRGSNTGELFF. CDR3 nucleotides: TGTGCCAGTAGTATAAACAGGGGATCAAACACCGGGGAGCTGTTTTTT. Drawing the rest from reference TRBV19 and TRBJ2-2, the complete variable domain is DGGITQSPKYLFRKEGQNVTLSCEQNLNHDAMYWYRQDPGQGLRLIYYSQIVNDFQKGDIAEGYSVSREKKESFPLTVTSAQKNPTAFYLCASSINRGSNTGELFFGEGSRLTVL.